One sample yielded the 27 T cell receptor beta chains listed below, sequenced in a study of radiotherapy plus CTLA-4 blockade in lung cancer. The protocol was immunoSEQ multiplex PCR, while the TCRdb copy is restricted to in-frame clones and leaves out a portion. The profile covers approximately 100,000 clones, with 82% appearing a single time and 3% to 4% taken by the ten largest. The source material was peripheral blood, sampled from a patient treated with radiotherapy plus ipilimumab. The receptor source for this set is a human donor with non-small cell lung cancer who had a partial response to radiotherapy plus ipilimumab.

In nucleotides, the CDR3 is TGTGCCATCAGGCCTCCGGGAGATCAAGAGACCCAGTACTTC. Its translation: CAIRPPGDQETQYF. The V and J genes are TRBV10-3 and TRBJ2-5; perhaps TRBD2 as D (6 bases). V was shortened by 6 bases and J by 2 bases, with 13 bases between the two germline ends. Germline V gene lookup returns CDR1 ENHRY and CDR2 SYGVKD. The CDR3 consists of 14 residues.

The V and J genes are TRBV5-4 and TRBJ2-6; 10 bases align to TRBD1. V lost 3 bases and J lost 5; bases outside the gene matches: 2. Germline V CDR1 and CDR2: SGHNT, YYREEE (reference sequence). The CDR3 has 15 residues. The CDR3 reads CASSSDRGRANVLTF. CDR3 sequence (DNA): TGTGCCAGCAGCTCAGACAGGGGGCGGGCCAACGTCCTGACTTTC.

The chain recombines TRBV7-9 with TRBJ1-4, with 8 nucleotides matching TRBD1. CDR3 size: 17 residues. J was trimmed by 3 bases and V by 0 bases; bases with no gene match: 6. The V gene's germline CDR1 is SEHNR and CDR2 FQNEAQ (reference sequence). DNA of the CDR3: TGTGCCAGCAGCTTAGCTCTTGGACAGGGACCTAATGAAAAACTGTTTTTT. Protein: CASSLALGQGPNEKLFF.

The chain joins TRBV7-3 to TRBJ2-3; D possibly corresponds to TRBD2 (5 bases). CDR1 and CDR2 (germline): SGHTA, FQGTGA. Trimming shortened V by 5 bases and J by 0 bases, and 12 bases separated the two germline ends. The CDR3 spans 15 residues. As DNA, the CDR3 is TGTGCCAGCAGCCCCCTGGCGGGCAGCACAGATACGCAGTATTTT. Its translation is CASSPLAGSTDTQYF. Looking up the rest from reference TRBV7-3 and TRBJ2-3 gives the full variable domain: GAGVSQTPSNKVTEKGKYVELRCDPISGHTALYWYRQSLGQGPEFLIYFQGTGAADDSGLPNDRFFAVRPEGSVSTLKIQRTERGDSAVYLCASSPLAGSTDTQYFGPGTRLTVL.

The V gene is TRBV5-1, the J gene TRBJ2-1; TRBD2 aligns across 10 bases. Trimming at V came to 4 bases and at J to 10 bases, leaving 17 bases not matched to a gene. The CDR3 covers 17 residues. CDR1 is SGHRS, CDR2 YFSETQ, per germline. The CDR3 loop reads CASSDNPGLAGAGEQFF. The CDR3 coding sequence is TGCGCCAGCAGCGATAACCCTGGGCTAGCGGGAGCGGGGGAGCAGTTCTTC.

The chain combines TRBV19 with TRBJ2-7, with 12 nucleotides matching TRBD2. The junction had 4 bases not matched to a gene; V was cut back by 4 bases and J by 3 bases. Germline CDR1 and CDR2: LNHDA and SQIVND (reference sequence). The CDR3 consists of 15 residues. The CDR3 DNA is TGTGCCAGTAGTACTAGCGGGAGGGTCAACTACGAGCAGTACTTC. Amino acid sequence: CASSTSGRVNYEQYF.

The V call is TRBV19, the J call TRBJ1-4; D might be TRBD1 (5 bases). Between the trimmed V and J ends, which lost 2 bases and 3 bases, there was a span of 16 bases. This CDR3 region has 17 residues. In germline, CDR1 is LNHDA, CDR2 SQIVND (reference sequence). For the CDR3, the DNA is TGTGCCAGTAGTATACCCAGGGCAAATGGAGCTAATGAAAAACTGTTTTTT. Translating gives CASSIPRANGANEKLFF.

In this sample, this clone turned up a few times. This chain uses TRBV6-1 with TRBJ1-2; D is unresolved. Deletions cut 2 bases from V and 8 bases from J, with 18 bases between. The CDR3 loop spans 15 amino acids. Per germline, CDR1 MNHNS and CDR2 SASEGT. CDR3: CASSEQAESSLGYTF. The CDR3 DNA follows: TGTGCCAGCAGTGAACAGGCAGAGAGCTCCTTGGGCTACACCTTC.

Notes on this clone: This sample also contains other DNA sequences that code for the same CDR3. The rearrangement joins TRBV5-1 to TRBJ2-3; 10 positions agree with TRBD2. V lost 0 bases and J lost 1; bases outside the gene matches: 2. The germline V gene has CDR1 SGHRS and CDR2 YFSETQ. This CDR3 spans 16 amino acids. The CDR3 sequence is CASSLGTSGRTDTQYF. CDR3 bases: TGCGCCAGCAGCTTGGGGACTAGCGGACGCACAGATACGCAGTATTTT.

DNA of the CDR3: TGTGCCAGCAGCGGCGGACTAGTGGGGGGTGAGCAGTTCTTC. Translation: CASSGGLVGGEQFF. The J gene is TRBJ2-1, the V gene TRBV27; TRBD2 matches 7 bases. Germline CDR1 is MNHEY and CDR2 is SMNVEV (reference sequence). The CDR3 spans 14 residues. Unmatched junction bases numbered 11, after V lost 6 bases and J lost 9 bases.

The chain carries TRBV6-5 and TRBJ2-7; 8 nucleotides line up with TRBD2. The CDR3 spans 14 residues. CDR1 and CDR2 from the germline V gene are MNHEY and SVGAGI. The V segment lost 4 bases and the J segment 7 bases; nucleotides outside the gene matches: 9. The CDR3 region is CASSWLAGQGEQYF. The CDR3 DNA reads as TGTGCCAGCAGTTGGCTAGCGGGCCAGGGGGAGCAGTACTTC.

The J gene is TRBJ2-1, the V gene TRBV5-1; 7 bases match TRBD2. The germline V gene encodes CDR1 SGHRS and CDR2 YFSETQ. This CDR3 contains 16 residues. Losses at the gene ends were 2 bases for V and 0 bases for J; bases not matched to a gene: 5. The CDR3 coding sequence is TGCGCCAGCAGCTTTATAGCGGGTAGCTCCTACAATGAGCAGTTCTTC. Translation: CASSFIAGSSYNEQFF. Looking up the rest from reference TRBV5-1 and TRBJ2-1 gives the full variable domain: KAGVTQTPRYLIKTRGQQVTLSCSPISGHRSVSWYQQTPGQGLQFLFEYFSETQRNKGNFPGRFSGRQFSNSRSEMNVSTLELGDSALYLCASSFIAGSSYNEQFFGPGTRLTVL.

CDR3 protein: CASSSSAGEDHNEQFF. The CDR3 region has the DNA TGTGCCAGCAGTTCTAGTGCGGGGGAGGACCACAATGAGCAGTTCTTC. V is TRBV27 and J is TRBJ2-1, with 7 bases fitting TRBD2. The CDR3 consists of 16 residues. V dropped 4 bases and J dropped 5; count of bases not matched to a gene: 11. CDR1 and CDR2 (germline): MNHEY, SMNVEV (reference sequence).

This chain joins TRBV10-3 and TRBJ2-1, with D perhaps matching TRBD1 (6 bases). The germline V and J ends were trimmed by 7 bases and 5 bases, with 12 bases remaining between them. The CDR3 runs 13 residues. CDR1 and CDR2 from the germline V gene are ENHRY and SYGVKD. CDR3 nucleotides: TGTGCCATCACCGGGACAACTAACAATGAGCAGTTCTTC. Encoded protein: CAITGTTNNEQFF.

This clone has just a few counts. The chain joins TRBV6-6 to TRBJ2-1, with D possibly matching TRBD1 (5 bases). Trimming removed 2 bases at V and 5 bases at J, with 10 bases between. The CDR3 has 14 residues. CDR1 and CDR2 (germline): MNHNY, SVGAGI (reference sequence). This CDR3 reads CASSYETVNNEQFF. The CDR3 DNA is TGTGCCAGCAGTTACGAGACAGTGAACAATGAGCAGTTCTTC.

The chain joins TRBV15 to TRBJ2-1, with D possibly TRBD2 on 6 matching bases. This CDR3 comprises 16 residues. In germline, CDR1 is LNHNV, CDR2 YYDKDF (reference sequence). V lost 3 bases to trimming and J lost 3 bases, with 15 bases between them. The CDR3 loop reads CATSRQTSRNYNEQFF. The CDR3 DNA is TGTGCCACCAGCAGGCAGACTAGTAGAAACTACAATGAGCAGTTCTTC.

The sample holds a few counts of this clone. CDR3 bases: TGTGCCAGCTCGGAACAGGGGCTCTACGAGCAGTACTTC. Protein sequence: CASSEQGLYEQYF. The chain uses TRBV2 and TRBJ2-7; TRBD1 matches 7 bases. Germline assignment: CDR1 SNHLY and CDR2 FYNNEI. CDR3 size: 13 residues. V dropped 8 bases and J dropped 3; count of bases not matched to a gene: 7.

The V and J genes are TRBV2 and TRBJ2-5; 7 bases are shared with TRBD1. V lost 4 bases to trimming and J lost 5 bases; unmatched junction nucleotides: 4. CDR1 SNHLY and CDR2 FYNNEI come from the germline V gene. CDR3 length: 13 amino acids. CDR3 coding DNA: TGTGCCAGCAGTGTGGACAGGTTCGAGACCCAGTACTTC. Amino acids: CASSVDRFETQYF.

The chain joins TRBV7-9 to TRBJ1-3; no clear D. V dropped 0 bases and J dropped 0 bases, with 9 bases sitting between them. The CDR3 extends over 16 amino acids. Germline lookup yields CDR1 SEHNR and CDR2 FQNEAQ (reference sequence). CDR3 nucleotide sequence: TGTGCCAGCAGCTTAGCTTTAGCGGTCTCTGGAAACACCATATATTTT. Its translation: CASSLALAVSGNTIYF.

This clone was picked up one time. The chain is built from TRBV2 and TRBJ2-1, with D hard to call. Germline lookup yields CDR1 SNHLY and CDR2 FYNNEI. Trimming stripped 3 bases from V and 5 bases from J, with 8 bases between. This CDR3 comprises 13 residues. CDR3 sequence: CASSDPRNNEQFF. The CDR3 DNA follows: TGTGCCAGCAGTGATCCCAGGAACAATGAGCAGTTCTTC. Complete variable domain (other parts from reference TRBV2 and TRBJ2-1): EPEVTQTPSHQVTQMGQEVILRCVPISNHLYFYWYRQILGQKVEFLVSFYNNEISEKSEIFDDQFSVERPDGSNFTLKIRSTKLEDSAMYFCASSDPRNNEQFFGPGTRLTVL.

This rearrangement joins TRBV11-2 to TRBJ2-5; D unclear. Trimming took off 2 bases at V and 1 base at J, with 5 bases between the two ends. The CDR3 is 13 residues long. Germline values: CDR1 SGHAT, CDR2 FQNNGV. In DNA, the CDR3 is TGTGCCAGCAGCTTACTCAGCCAAGAGACCCAGTACTTC. Protein product: CASSLLSQETQYF.

For the CDR3, the DNA is TGTGCCAGCTCAGGGGGACAGAACACTGAAGCTTTCTTT. Residues: CASSGGQNTEAFF. The rearrangement uses TRBV18 and TRBJ1-1; D may be TRBD1 (6 bases). The CDR3 is made up of 13 amino acids. V was trimmed by 5 bases and J by 1 base, leaving 8 bases between them. The germline V gene has CDR1 KGHSH and CDR2 LQKENI.

In this sample, this clone turned up once. The chain joins TRBV7-6 to TRBJ2-2; TRBD2 aligns across 12 bases. Germline CDR1 SGHVS, CDR2 FNYEAQ. J was trimmed by 2 bases and V by 4 bases; bases with no gene match: 5. CDR3 length: 17 amino acids. CDR3 in amino acids: CASSYSTSGRNTGELFF. CDR3 in DNA: TGTGCCAGCAGCTATTCGACTAGCGGGAGAAACACCGGGGAGCTGTTTTTT.

In this sample, this clone turned up a few times. The V call is TRBV4-1, the J call TRBJ1-1; D gene uncertain. Germline values: CDR1 MGHRA, CDR2 YSYEKL. The CDR3 runs 15 residues. Trimming left V 1 base short and J 8 bases short, with 17 bases between. The CDR3 DNA follows: TGCGCCAGCAGCCAAGGTTCCGCGGCCGGTGCAGAAGCTTTCTTT. It encodes CASSQGSAAGAEAFF.

The gene calls are TRBV9 and TRBJ2-7; D is unresolved. Trimming took off 0 bases at V and 6 bases at J, with 10 bases between the two ends. CDR3 length: 13 residues. In germline, CDR1 is SGDLS, CDR2 YYNGEE. The CDR3 coding sequence is TGTGCCAGCAGCGTAGGGGCCCAAGGCGAGCAGTACTTC. It translates to CASSVGAQGEQYF.

V and J are TRBV2 and TRBJ2-1; D is perhaps TRBD1 (6 bases). This CDR3 spans 13 amino acids. V was shortened by 6 bases and J by 9 bases, with 15 bases between the two germline ends. Germline V gene sequence: CDR1 SNHLY, CDR2 FYNNEI. The CDR3 nucleotides read TGTGCCAGCAGGGCGGACAGAGACAGTGAGCAGTTCTTC. It encodes CASRADRDSEQFF.

The V gene is TRBV5-4, the J gene TRBJ2-3; a weak D match, TRBD1 (6 bases). Germline CDR1 reads SGHNT; CDR2 reads YYREEE (reference sequence). The CDR3 totals 15 residues. Trimming stripped 4 bases from V and 2 bases from J, with 14 bases between. The CDR3 region has the DNA TGTGCCAGCAGCCACCGGTCAGGGGCCACAGATACGCAGTATTTT. It translates to CASSHRSGATDTQYF.